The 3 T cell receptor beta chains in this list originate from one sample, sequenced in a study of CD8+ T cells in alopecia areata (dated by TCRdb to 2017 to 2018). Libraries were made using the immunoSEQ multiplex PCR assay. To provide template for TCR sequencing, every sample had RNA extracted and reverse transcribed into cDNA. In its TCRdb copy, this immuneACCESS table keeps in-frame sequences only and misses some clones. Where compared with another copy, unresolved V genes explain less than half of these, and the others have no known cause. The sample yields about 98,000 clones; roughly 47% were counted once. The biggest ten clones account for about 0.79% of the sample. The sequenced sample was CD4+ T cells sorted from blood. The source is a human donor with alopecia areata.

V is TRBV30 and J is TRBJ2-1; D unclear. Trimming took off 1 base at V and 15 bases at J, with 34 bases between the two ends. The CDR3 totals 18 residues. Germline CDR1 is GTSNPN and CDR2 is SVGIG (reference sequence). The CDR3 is CAWSGTVLLGRVSTVRFF. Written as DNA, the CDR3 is TGTGCCTGGAGTGGCACTGTACTCTTAGGCCGTGTCTCCACGGTACGGTTCTTC.

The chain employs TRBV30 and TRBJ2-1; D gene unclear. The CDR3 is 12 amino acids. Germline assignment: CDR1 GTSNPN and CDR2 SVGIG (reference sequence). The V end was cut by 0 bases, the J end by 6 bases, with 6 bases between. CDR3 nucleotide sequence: TGTGCCTGGAGTGTACCCAGCAATGAGCAGTTCTTC. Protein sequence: CAWSVPSNEQFF.

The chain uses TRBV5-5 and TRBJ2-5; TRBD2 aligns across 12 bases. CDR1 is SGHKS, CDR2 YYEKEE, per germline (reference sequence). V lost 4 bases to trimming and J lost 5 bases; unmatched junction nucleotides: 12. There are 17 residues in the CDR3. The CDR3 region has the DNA TGTGCCAGCAGCAAGACTAGCGGGGGCCAGTTCGGGGAGACCCAGTACTTC. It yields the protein CASSKTSGGQFGETQYF.